This T cell receptor beta chain was retrieved from a study of chemoradiotherapy in HPV16-positive cancers. Study-wide results and limits: HPV-specific T cells were functionally defined from only a couple of HPV16-positive patients. For HPV16-positive patients, expanding HPV-responsive T cells associated with longer recurrence-free survival.

TCRdb's table, derived via immunoSEQ multiplex PCR, lists solely in-frame clones and lacks some. Here the sample spans roughly 1,000 clones, 75% to 85% being singletons. In the case of this clone: Its target is unknown.

Germline V gene data show CDR1 as KGHSH and CDR2 as LQKENI. Trimming pared 1 base from V and 0 bases from J, leaving 12 bases between. The CDR3 extends over 16 amino acids. The chain carries TRBV18 and TRBJ1-1; no definite D call. The sequence came from a human donor with HPV-associated anogenital cancer. Sequencing used tumor tissue, obtained from a patient who underwent chemoradiotherapy. The CDR3: CASSPQGNGMNTEAFF. DNA for the CDR3: TGTGCCAGCTCACCACAGGGAAACGGCATGAACACTGAAGCTTTCTTT.